This T cell receptor beta chain stems from a study of vaccination and CD4 T cells after COVID-19. With the Oncomine TCR Beta short-read assay, DNA from cultured CD4+ T cells was sequenced. After culture, CD4+ T cells served as the source for genomic DNA extraction. TCRdb ran MiXCR on the PCR reads and lists one entry per CDR3 protein. This sample has several thousand distinct CDR3 sequences, with around 30% found just once. Turning to this clonotype: The target antigen is unknown.

Treatment of the sample: approximately 10-day PBMC culture with coronavirus spike peptide pools or control peptides (ViraFEST assay). Unexposed donor CD4+ T cells predated the COVID-19 pandemic, collected 2011-2018. ViraFEST stimulated the growth of antigen-specific T cells using peptide pools and subsequently profiled their TCRs by sequencing. The germline gives CDR1 SNHLY, CDR2 FYNNEI. V shed 8 bases and J shed 0 bases, with 13 bases lying between them. There are 14 residues in the CDR3. The sample comprised CD4+ T cells from blood, cultured in vitro. The TCR comes from a human donor in good health. The chain links TRBV2 to TRBJ1-2; D ambiguous. This chain's CDR3 is CASDPWDANYGYTF. As DNA, the CDR3 is TGTGCCAGCGACCCTTGGGATGCTAACTATGGCTACACCTTC.